This T cell receptor (beta chain) was captured in a study of blood T cell repertoires in COVID-19. Study at large: Specimens from acute and convalescent COVID-19 originated in the United States, Italy and Spain. T cells, B-cell-depleted T cells, or PBMCs supplied cDNA or gDNA.

This clone was counted many times. This CDR3 has 13 amino acids. V was pared by 6 bases and J by 4 bases, with 11 bases between. In germline, CDR1 is KGHDR, CDR2 SFDVKD. Per the original methods: Amplifying reference gene primers gave estimates of nucleated cell counts. Here immunoSEQ multiplex PCR was the method, and the copy in TCRdb shows in-frame clones only, minus some. The D gene and trimming were derived from the DNA, and the V and J assignments and clone size from that table. The data show around 56,000 clones, around 67% seen once. Sequences were obtained from peripheral blood. The chain uses TRBV24-1 and TRBJ1-2; no firm D call. This receptor was obtained from a woman aged 70-85 years with acute or convalescent COVID-19. Here the CDR3 reads CATSRLALYGYTF. CDR3 coding DNA: TGTGCCACCAGTCGACTTGCCCTCTATGGCTACACCTTC.